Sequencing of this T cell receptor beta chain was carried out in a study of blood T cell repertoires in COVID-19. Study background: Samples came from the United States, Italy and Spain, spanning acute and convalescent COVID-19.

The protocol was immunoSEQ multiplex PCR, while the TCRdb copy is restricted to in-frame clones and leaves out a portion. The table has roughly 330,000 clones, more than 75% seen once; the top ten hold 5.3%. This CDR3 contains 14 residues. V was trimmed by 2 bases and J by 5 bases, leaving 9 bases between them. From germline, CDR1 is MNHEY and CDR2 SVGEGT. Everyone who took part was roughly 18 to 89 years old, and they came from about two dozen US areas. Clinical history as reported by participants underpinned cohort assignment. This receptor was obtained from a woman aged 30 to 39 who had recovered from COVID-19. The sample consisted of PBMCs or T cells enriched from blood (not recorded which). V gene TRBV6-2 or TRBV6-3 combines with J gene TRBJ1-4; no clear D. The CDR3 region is CASSYRSLNEKLFF. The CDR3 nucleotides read TGTGCCAGCAGTTACAGGAGCTTGAATGAAAAACTGTTTTTT.